Listed below are T cell receptor beta chains from one sample, sequenced in a study of OX40 agonist ivuxolimab in advanced cancers. Measured with immunoSEQ multiplex PCR; TCRdb has only the in-frame clones, and not every one. The table records 70,000 to 90,000 clones, approximately 87% of them present only once. This specimen was CD4+ or CD8+ T cells sorted from blood, taken in a trial of the OX40 agonist ivuxolimab. The receptors were gathered from an adult with an advanced solid tumor such as melanoma, head and neck, liver or kidney cancer. Each CDR3 is given with its conserved first and last residue. The D gene is left open where the match is weak. The size entry is marked missing in some rows and otherwise reads once, few, many or a size class.

>TRBJ2-1|TRBD2|TRBV19|.
TGTGCCAGTAGTATAGATCGGAGCGGGATCTACAATGAGCAGTTCTTC
CASSIDRSGIYNEQFF
>TRBJ1-2|.|TRBV9|once
TGTGCCCTACCCCCCAGAAGACTTGGCTATGGCTACACCTTC
CALPPRRLGYGYTF
>TRBJ2-1|.|TRBV11-2|.
TGTGCCAGCAGTCGTCGGGGAAGTAATGAGCAGTTCTTC
CASSRRGSNEQFF
>TRBJ2-2|TRBD1|TRBV30|.
TGTGCCTGGACCGGTGGGACAGGCCGATCGGGCACCGGGGAGCTGTTTTTT
CAWTGGTGRSGTGELFF
>TRBJ2-7|.|TRBV9|.
TGTGCCAGCAGCGTTTCGGTCGGGGCCTACGAGCAGTACTTC
CASSVSVGAYEQYF
>TRBJ2-7|TRBD1|TRBV5-1|.
TGCGCCAGCAGCTTGGTCCGGGACAGCGACTCCTACGAGCAGTACTTC
CASSLVRDSDSYEQYF
>TRBJ1-6|TRBD1|TRBV27|.
TGTGCCAGCAGTTTAGCCGGACAGGGGGCAGCCTATAATTCACCCCTCCACTTT
CASSLAGQGAAYNSPLHF
>TRBJ1-2|.|TRBV27|.
TGTGCCAGCAGTTTTGGAACCAACTATGGCTACACCTTC
CASSFGTNYGYTF
>TRBJ2-7|.|TRBV13|.
TGTGCCAGCAGCCCCGGGCCCCACTACGAGCAGTACTTC
CASSPGPHYEQYF
>TRBJ2-2|.|TRBV4-2|.
TGTGCCAGCAGCCAAGGACCAAACACCGGGGAGCTGTTTTTT
CASSQGPNTGELFF
>TRBJ1-6|.|TRBV2|.
TGTGCCAGCAGGGAACAAAGCTCCTATAATTCACCCCTCCACTTT
CASREQSSYNSPLHF
>TRBJ2-2|.|TRBV19|.
TGTGCCAGTAGTGTAGACAGGAGAAACACCGGGGAGCTGTTTTTT
CASSVDRRNTGELFF
>TRBJ1-5|.|TRBV19|.
TGTGCCAGTAGTGCTACGGACAGAGACTTTCAGCCCCAGCATTTT
CASSATDRDFQPQHF
>TRBJ1-2|TRBD1|TRBV27|many
TGTGCCAGCAGACCAAGACAGGGTTCAGGCTATGGCTACACCTTC
CASRPRQGSGYGYTF
>TRBJ2-3|.|TRBV19|.
TGTGCCAGTAGTAGATCCACAGATACGCAGTATTTT
CASSRSTDTQYF
>TRBJ1-6|TRBD1|TRBV9|.
TGTGCCAGCAGCGACCCGGCGCAGGGGGCCTATAATTCACCCCTCCACTTT
CASSDPAQGAYNSPLHF
>TRBJ1-2|TRBD1|TRBV5-1|few
TGCGCCAGCAGCTACGGACAGGGGACGAAAACCTTC
CASSYGQGTKTF
>TRBJ1-1|TRBD1|TRBV20-1|once
TGCAGTGCAGAACCGGACAGGGAAGCTTTCTTT
CSAEPDREAFF
>TRBJ1-3|.|TRBV7-3|.
TGTGCCAGCAGCTCCCGGCGCCTTGGAAACACCATATATTTT
CASSSRRLGNTIYF
>TRBJ1-2|TRBD1|TRBV6-6|.
TGTGCCAGCAAAAAGGGGGCGGGCTATGGCTACACCTTC
CASKKGAGYGYTF
>TRBJ2-7|.|TRBV5-1|.
TGCGCCAGCAGCCTTTTAACAACAGGACCGTGGTACTTC
CASSLLTTGPWYF
>TRBJ2-2|TRBD2|TRBV2|.
TGTGCCAGCAGCCAAAGGCCACTAGCGGACACCGGGGAGCTGTTTTTT
CASSQRPLADTGELFF
>TRBJ2-3|.|TRBV7-9|.
TGTGCCAGCAGCTTTGCTGACAGCGGTAACACAGATACGCAGTATTTT
CASSFADSGNTDTQYF
>TRBJ2-1|.|TRBV19|.
TGTGCCAGTAGTGATCTCAGGAAGGGCAATGAGCAGTTCTTC
CASSDLRKGNEQFF
>TRBJ2-2|.|TRBV4-2|.
TGTGCCAGCAGCCAAGATGGGACGGGAGCGAACACCGGGGAGCTGTTTTTT
CASSQDGTGANTGELFF
>TRBJ2-2|.|TRBV2|.
TGTGCCAGCAGGTTGGAAGCGGTCACCGGGGAGCTGTTTTTT
CASRLEAVTGELFF
>TRBJ1-1|.|TRBV14|.
TGTGCCAGCAGCCCAAGAAAAATAAAGAACACTGAAGCTTTCTTT
CASSPRKIKNTEAFF
>TRBJ1-3|TRBD1|TRBV7-2|few
TGTGCCAGCAGCTTCCGGACAGGGGGGAACACCATATATTTT
CASSFRTGGNTIYF
>TRBJ2-1|.|TRBV19|.
TGTGCCAGTAGTAGGGCATTATTAGCGGCGTACAATGAGCAGTTCTTC
CASSRALLAAYNEQFF
>TRBJ2-5|.|TRBV5-4|.
TGTGCCAGCAGCTTGGGAGGGACTGGGGAAGAGACCCAGTACTTC
CASSLGGTGEETQYF
>TRBJ2-7|.|TRBV11-2|.
TGTGCCAGCAGCCCACCGGTAAACGAGCAGTACTTC
CASSPPVNEQYF
>TRBJ1-1|.|TRBV29-1|.
TGCAGCGTCCTGGGACGGGGGAACACTGAAGCTTTCTTT
CSVLGRGNTEAFF
>TRBJ2-6|.|TRBV28|.
TGTGCCAGCAGACCAGGGGATTCCTCTGGGGCCAACGTCCTGACTTTC
CASRPGDSSGANVLTF
>TRBJ2-3|TRBD2|TRBV7-9|.
TGTGCCAGCAGCTTGGATCTAGCGGGAGAAACAGATACGCAGTATTTT
CASSLDLAGETDTQYF
>TRBJ1-4|.|TRBV7-9|once
TGTGCCAGCAGCTTTCGGGAGGGTCAGAATGAAAAACTGTTTTTT
CASSFREGQNEKLFF
>TRBJ2-1|TRBD1|TRBV18|.
TGTGCCAGCTCAAAGGGGGCTTTGGCCTACAATGAGCAGTTCTTC
CASSKGALAYNEQFF
>TRBJ2-7|.|TRBV5-1|.
TGCGCCAGCAGCCTCCCCGGTTACGAGCAGTACTTC
CASSLPGYEQYF
>TRBJ1-1|TRBD1|TRBV2|.
TGTGCCAGCAACCCGACAGGGTTTTACACTGAAGCTTTCTTT
CASNPTGFYTEAFF
>TRBJ1-1|.|TRBV11-2|.
TGTGCCAGCAACGGAAAGGCTTTTGACGCTGAAGCTTTCTTT
CASNGKAFDAEAFF
>TRBJ1-2|.|TRBV7-2|.
TGTGCCAGCAGCTTAGCAGGGGCGGAGGGCTATGGCTACACCTTC
CASSLAGAEGYGYTF
>TRBJ2-1|TRBD2|TRBV5-1|.
TGCGCCAGCAGAACGGTAGCGGGGGATATCAATGAGCAGTTCTTC
CASRTVAGDINEQFF